The next 26 T cell receptor beta chains were all read from a single sample in a study of Graves' ophthalmopathy and Graves' hyperthyroidism. RNA transcripts served as template for amplifying TCR beta CDR3 sequences. RT-PCR in the first round used HTBI primers; a second-round multiplex PCR followed. TCRdb re-called the multiplex PCR reads with MiXCR, one entry per CDR3 protein. This table holds approximately 540,000 distinct CDR3 sequences, just under 40% found once. The sample was peripheral blood or thyroid tissue (not recorded which). Every receptor here comes from an adult man with Graves' hyperthyroidism.

The chain carries TRBV7-9 and TRBJ2-7; D gene uncertain. The DNA end favors TRBJ2-1, so the J call may be wrong. The CDR3 spans 11 residues. Germline assignment: CDR1 SEHNR and CDR2 FQNEAQ (reference sequence). Here the CDR3 reads CASSPDHEQFF. The CDR3 nucleotides are TGTGCCAGCAGCCCGGACCATGAGCAGTTCTTC.

This clonotype was detected a few times. The J gene is TRBJ1-2, the V gene TRBV30, with D perhaps matching TRBD1 (5 bases). Germline CDR1 and CDR2: GTSNPN and SVGIG (reference sequence). V lost 5 bases, J lost 2 bases, and 15 bases lay in between. This CDR3 comprises 14 residues. The CDR3 region is CAWRFGTANYGYTF. CDR3 in DNA: TGTGCCTGGCGCTTCGGGACGGCGAACTATGGCTACACCTTC.

This clonotype was seen ten or more times. The V gene is TRBV2, the J gene TRBJ1-1; the match to TRBD1 covers 7 bases. V shed 4 bases, J shed 9 bases, and the junction held 8 bases outside the gene matches. The V gene's germline CDR1 is SNHLY and CDR2 FYNNEI. The length of the CDR3 is 13 residues. CDR3 nucleotide sequence: TGTGCCAGCAGTGGGACAGGTAACCCTAAAGCTTTCTTT. Translating it yields CASSGTGNPKAFF.

In its sample, this clonotype was seen many times. This chain links TRBV11-2 with TRBJ2-5, with 7 bases lining up with TRBD1. V lost 5 bases and J lost 4; bases outside the gene matches: 10. Germline CDR1 SGHAT, CDR2 FQNNGV. The CDR3 covers 15 residues. The CDR3 nucleotides are TGTGCCAGCAGCACGAAACAGGGGAGCGGAGAGACCCAGTACTTC. Residues: CASSTKQGSGETQYF.

V usage is TRBV20-1 and J usage is TRBJ1-1; 7 positions match TRBD1. Germline V gene lookup returns CDR1 DFQATT and CDR2 SNEGSKA (reference sequence). The V segment lost 5 bases and the J segment 5 bases; nucleotides outside the gene matches: 11. The CDR3 is 14 amino acids. The CDR3 sequence: CSARPGGVGTEAFF. CDR3 bases: TGCAGTGCTCGCCCAGGGGGAGTAGGTACTGAAGCTTTCTTT.

This clonotype occurred many times. The chain recombines TRBV19 with TRBJ1-5; the D is unclear. The CDR3 has 14 amino acids. Germline V gene sequence: CDR1 LNHDA, CDR2 SQIVND (reference sequence). The V end lost 8 bases, the J end lost 2 bases, and 13 bases lay between the germline ends. CDR3: CASCSLGGNQPQHF. CDR3 sequence (DNA): TGTGCCAGTTGTTCGCTCGGCGGCAATCAGCCCCAGCATTTT. Filled out from reference TRBV19 and TRBJ1-5, the complete variable domain reads DGGITQSPKYLFRKEGQNVTLSCEQNLNHDAMYWYRQDPGQGLRLIYYSQIVNDFQKGDIAEGYSVSREKKESFPLTVTSAQKNPTAFYLCASCSLGGNQPQHFGDGTRLSIL.

V and J are TRBV5-6 and TRBJ1-3, with unresolved D. The germline V gene encodes CDR1 SGHDT and CDR2 YYEEEE. Trimming took 2 bases from V and 2 from J, leaving 8 bases between them. CDR3 length: 14 residues. The CDR3 DNA is TGTGCCAGCAGCTTAAAGGCCCCTGGAAACACCATATATTTT. As protein: CASSLKAPGNTIYF.

The V and J genes are TRBV5-8 and TRBJ1-1, with 7 nucleotides matching TRBD1. The CDR3 sequence is 16 residues long. Germline trimming cut 0 bases from V and 6 bases from J; bases unmatched to any gene: 11. Germline V gene data show CDR1 as SGHTS and CDR2 as YDEGEE. The CDR3 DNA sequence: TGTGCCAGCAGCTTGGCGTCCAATCGACAGGGAGCTGAAGCTTTCTTT. This translates into CASSLASNRQGAEAFF. Full variable domain (outside the CDR3, taken from reference TRBV5-8 and TRBJ1-1): EAGVTQSPTHLIKTRGQQATLRCSPISGHTSVYWYQQALGLGLQFLLWYDEGEERNRGNFPPRFSGRQFPNYSSELNVNALELEDSALYLCASSLASNRQGAEAFFGQGTRLTVV.

This clonotype has only a few counts. The chain carries TRBV10-3 and TRBJ1-5, with no clear D. CDR1 ENHRY and CDR2 SYGVKD come from the germline V gene. This CDR3 is built from 17 residues. Trimming pared 3 bases from V and 0 bases from J, leaving 15 bases between. The CDR3 spells CAISEYSGVYSNQPQHF. The CDR3 DNA follows: TGTGCCATCAGTGAATATAGTGGGGTTTATAGCAATCAGCCCCAGCATTTT.

The V and J genes are TRBV7-6 and TRBJ2-7, with D perhaps matching TRBD1 (6 bases). V was clipped by 1 base and J by 4 bases, with 14 bases between them. Germline-derived CDR1 and CDR2 are SGHVS and FNYEAQ. This CDR3 region has 15 residues. The CDR3 here is CASSLGAGAMYEQYF. The CDR3 DNA is TGTGCCAGCAGCTTAGGGGCAGGGGCCATGTACGAGCAGTACTTC.

This rearrangement joins TRBV29-1 to TRBJ1-4, with D tentatively TRBD1 (6 bases). V was shortened by 8 bases and J by 10 bases, with 14 bases between the two germline ends. The CDR3 is 11 amino acids. Germline values: CDR1 SQVTM, CDR2 ANQGSEA. This chain's CDR3 is CSLGHDLKLFF. The CDR3 bases are TGCAGCTTGGGACACGACCTAAAACTGTTTTTT.

This clonotype was picked up one time. V gene TRBV10-3 combines with J gene TRBJ1-5, with TRBD1 as a possible D gene (6 bases). V lost 3 bases and J lost 6, with 12 bases in between. This CDR3 comprises 14 residues. Germline V gene sequence: CDR1 ENHRY, CDR2 SYGVKD. This CDR3 reads CAISDIQGGQPQHF. Written as DNA, the CDR3 is TGTGCCATCAGTGATATACAGGGAGGTCAGCCCCAGCATTTT.

About this clonotype itself: A much larger clone sits a single nucleotide away, making a read error possible. The chain links TRBV6-5 to TRBJ2-7, with TRBD2 matching over 11 bases. The CDR3 totals 14 residues. Germline lookup yields CDR1 MNHEY and CDR2 SVGAGI. The CDR3: CASSVGTSGYEQHF. The CDR3 bases are TGTGCCAGCAGCGTCGGGACTAGCGGTTACGAGCAGCACTTC.

This rearrangement joins TRBV7-9 to TRBJ1-1, with 11 nucleotides matching TRBD1. Germline CDR1 SEHNR, CDR2 FQNEAQ (reference sequence). The J segment lost 10 bases and the V segment lost 5 bases, leaving 12 bases of the junction unmatched. The CDR3 has 15 amino acids. The CDR3 DNA sequence: TGTGCCAGCAGCCATCCTCTGGACAGGGGGCTTTCAGCTTTCTTT. It yields the protein CASSHPLDRGLSAFF.

The V and J genes are TRBV7-8 and TRBJ2-7; TRBD1 matches 11 bases. The CDR3 has 14 amino acids. Germline V gene lookup returns CDR1 SGHVS and CDR2 FQNEAQ. V lost 6 bases and J lost 6; bases outside the gene matches: 7. This chain's CDR3 is CASRLGQGAAEQYF. CDR3 coding DNA: TGTGCCAGCAGGCTAGGACAGGGGGCCGCCGAGCAGTACTTC.

This clonotype was found many times. V and J are TRBV7-2 and TRBJ2-2; weak D call: TRBD2 (6 bases). Germline assignment: CDR1 SGHTA and CDR2 FQGNSA. The CDR3 covers 18 residues. Trimming left V 1 base short and J 0 bases short, with 15 bases between. CDR3 protein: CASSLVPQAGPNTGELFF. CDR3 nucleotides: TGTGCCAGCAGCTTAGTCCCCCAGGCGGGGCCGAACACCGGGGAGCTGTTTTTT.

There are a few counts of this clonotype. The chain couples TRBV6-2 or TRBV6-3 to TRBJ2-7; 7 bases fit TRBD1. J lost 2 bases, V lost 5 bases, and 9 bases had no gene match. The CDR3 spans 15 residues. The germline gives CDR1 MNHEY, CDR2 SVGEGT. Here the CDR3 DNA reads TGTGCCAGCAGTCCCCGACAGGGATCCACCTACGAGCAGTACTTC. Translation: CASSPRQGSTYEQYF.

This clonotype was counted ten times or more. The chain has TRBV24-1 and TRBJ2-6, with TRBD1 matching 8 bases. Germline CDR1 KGHDR, CDR2 SFDVKD. The CDR3 has 18 amino acids. V gave up 3 bases and J gave up 0 bases; unmatched junction bases: 6. In DNA, the CDR3 is TGTGCCACCAGTGATCGACAGGGGCCAAGCTCTGGGGCCAACGTCCTGACTTTC. Its translation: CATSDRQGPSSGANVLTF.

This chain uses TRBV27 with TRBJ1-4; 7 nucleotides line up with TRBD1. There are 15 residues in the CDR3. With V trimmed by 5 bases and J by 6 bases, 9 bases remained unmatched. CDR1 is MNHEY and CDR2 is SMNVEV in the germline V gene (reference sequence). CDR3 amino acids: CASSPAYRGHEKLFF. The CDR3 bases are TGTGCCAGCAGTCCAGCCTACAGGGGCCATGAAAAACTGTTTTTT.

Concerning this clonotype itself: The junction shows a germline mismatch at one end, possibly a read error. The V call is TRBV24-1, the J call TRBJ2-7; possible D gene TRBD2, 6 bases. The CDR3 is 16 amino acids. Germline V gene data show CDR1 as KGHDR and CDR2 as SFDVKD. The CDR3 sequence is CAASSLAGGSTYEQYF. CDR3 sequence (DNA): TGTGCCGCCAGCAGCTTGGCTGGGGGGTCCACCTACGAGCAGTACTTC.

This clonotype showed up many times. The chain uses TRBV7-2 and TRBJ1-1; weak D call: TRBD1 (5 bases). The germline V and J ends were trimmed by 1 base and 5 bases, with 14 bases remaining between them. This CDR3 has 15 amino acids. The germline gives CDR1 SGHTA, CDR2 FQGNSA. The chain's CDR3 is CASSLVVIGGTEAFF. CDR3 DNA sequence: TGTGCCAGCAGCTTAGTAGTAATTGGGGGGACTGAAGCTTTCTTT.

This clonotype turned up a few times. This could be a read error, since a much larger clone is one nucleotide away. J is TRBJ2-7 and V is TRBV10-1; D perhaps matches TRBD2 (6 bases). This CDR3 comprises 18 residues. Trimming took 0 bases from V and 6 from J, leaving 24 bases between them. Germline V lookup: CDR1 WNHNN, CDR2 SYGVQD (reference sequence). The CDR3 DNA sequence: TGCGCCAGCAGTGAGTCTCTGACTGGCGGGATTGTCTCATCCGAGCAGTACTTC. Its translation is CASSESLTGGIVSSEQYF.

This clonotype was found many times. The chain has TRBV20-1 and TRBJ1-1; D is perhaps TRBD1 (5 bases). V lost 5 bases and J lost 7, with 14 bases in between. The CDR3 totals 12 residues. Germline values: CDR1 DFQATT, CDR2 SNEGSKA (reference sequence). As DNA, the CDR3 is TGCAGTGCTCGAAGGGGCGCTGATGAAGCTTTCTTT. This gives the protein CSARRGADEAFF.

The chain joins TRBV12-3 or TRBV12-4 to TRBJ1-6; the D gene is possibly TRBD1 (5 bases). CDR3 length equals 14 residues. Trimming took 8 bases from V and 7 from J, leaving 15 bases between them. In DNA form, the CDR3 reads TGTGCCAGCTCACCAGGGTTCGGAAATTCACCCCTCCACTTT. Translating gives CASSPGFGNSPLHF.

J is TRBJ2-1 and V is TRBV19; 12 nucleotides line up with TRBD2. From germline, CDR1 is LNHDA and CDR2 SQIVND (reference sequence). J lost 9 bases, V lost 6 bases, and 9 bases had no gene match. This CDR3 comprises 15 residues. As DNA, the CDR3 is TGTGCCAGTAGCCTCCTAGCGGGAGGGTTTAGTGAGCAGTTCTTC. It specifies CASSLLAGGFSEQFF.

This clonotype was seen ten or more times. V gene TRBV20-1 combines with J gene TRBJ2-5; possible D gene TRBD1, 6 bases. Between the trimmed V and J ends, which lost 6 bases and 4 bases, there was a span of 18 bases. This CDR3 contains 14 residues. Germline CDR1 reads DFQATT; CDR2 reads SNEGSKA (reference sequence). This CDR3 is CSAAGSRGSETQYF. CDR3 nucleotides: TGCAGTGCAGCAGGCTCCAGGGGATCAGAGACCCAGTACTTC.